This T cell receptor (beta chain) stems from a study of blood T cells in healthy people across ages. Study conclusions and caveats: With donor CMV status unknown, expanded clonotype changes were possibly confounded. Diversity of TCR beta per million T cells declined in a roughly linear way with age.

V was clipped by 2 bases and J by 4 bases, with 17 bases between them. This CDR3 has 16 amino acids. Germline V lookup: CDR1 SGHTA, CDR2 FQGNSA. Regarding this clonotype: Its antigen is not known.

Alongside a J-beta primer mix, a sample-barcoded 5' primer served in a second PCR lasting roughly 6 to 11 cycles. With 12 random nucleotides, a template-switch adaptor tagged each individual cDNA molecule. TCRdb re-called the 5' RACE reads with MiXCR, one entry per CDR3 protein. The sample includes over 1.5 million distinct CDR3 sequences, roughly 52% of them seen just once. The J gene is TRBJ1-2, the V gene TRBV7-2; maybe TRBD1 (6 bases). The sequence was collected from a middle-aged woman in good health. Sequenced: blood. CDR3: CASSLPGTPLPYGYTF. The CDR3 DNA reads TGTGCCAGCAGCTTACCAGGGACACCCCTTCCCTATGGCTACACCTTC. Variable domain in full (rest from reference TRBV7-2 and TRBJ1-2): GAGVSQSPSNKVTEKGKDVELRCDPISGHTALYWYRQSLGQGLEFLIYFQGNSAPDKSGLPSDRFSAERTGGSVSTLTIQRTQQEDSAVYLCASSLPGTPLPYGYTFGSGTRLTVV.